Sequencing of this T cell receptor (beta chain) was carried out in a study of blood T cell repertoires in COVID-19. As processed by the authors: Scientists estimated how many nucleated cells there were by amplifying reference gene primers. Produced via immunoSEQ multiplex PCR; TCRdb's table is partial and in-frame only. V, J and clone size derive from that table, while D and trimming were established from the DNA sequence. The sample lists some 400,000 clones, over 75% occurring once. The CDR3 runs 13 residues. The V gene's germline CDR1 is MNHEY and CDR2 SMNVEV (reference sequence). The V and J ends lost 4 bases and 5 bases respectively, with 11 bases between them.

The chain is built from TRBV27 and TRBJ1-2; D gene ambiguous. Sequencing was done on a sample of peripheral blood. This receptor was taken from a woman in her 30s with COVID-19, enrolled during active disease. This chain's CDR3 is CASSSTLPYGYTF. The CDR3 nucleotides read TGTGCCAGCAGTTCGACACTGCCATATGGCTACACCTTC.